Listed below are T cell receptor beta chains from one sample, sequenced in a study of response to subunit inactivated influenza vaccine. TCRdb ran MiXCR on the RT-PCR reads and lists one entry per CDR3 protein. This table holds hundreds of thousands of distinct CDR3 sequences, 15% to 20% found once. The material sequenced was PBMCs from blood, taken roughly 5 days after vaccination. The source of these receptors is a man aged 50-60 years who received an inactivated influenza vaccine. CDR3s include the opening cysteine and the closing phenylalanine or tryptophan. A D gene is named only where the DNA matches it firmly. Part of the rows lack a size; the others show once, few, many or a class for expanded clones.

size: -
J: TRBJ2-3
V: TRBV5-1
D: -
CDR3: CASSPSWGAGGTDTQYF
DNA: TGCGCCAGCAGCCCCTCATGGGGAGCGGGTGGCACAGATACGCAGTATTTT

size: -
J: TRBJ2-7
V: TRBV4-2
D: TRBD2
CDR3: CASSQDAGLAYSEQYF
DNA: TGTGCCAGCAGCCAAGATGCGGGACTAGCTTATTCCGAGCAGTACTTC

size: -
J: TRBJ2-1
V: TRBV2
D: -
CDR3: CASRRYISSYNEQFF
DNA: TGTGCCAGCAGGAGATATATCAGCTCCTACAATGAGCAGTTCTTC

size: -
J: TRBJ2-1
V: TRBV28
D: -
CDR3: CASSPGTDVSNEQFF
DNA: TGTGCCAGCAGTCCTGGGACCGACGTCTCCAATGAGCAGTTCTTC

size: -
J: TRBJ1-1
V: TRBV12-3/TRBV12-4
D: TRBD1
CDR3: CASSGQVLNTEAFF
DNA: TGTGCCAGCAGTGGACAGGTTCTAAACACTGAAGCTTTCTTT

size: few
J: TRBJ2-1
V: TRBV6-5
D: -
CDR3: CASRYRGGVTYNEQFF
DNA: TGTGCCAGTCGTTATCGGGGCGGAGTAACCTACAATGAGCAGTTCTTC

size: few
J: TRBJ1-5
V: TRBV27
D: TRBD1
CDR3: CASRRQGLNQPQHF
DNA: TGTGCCAGCAGGCGACAGGGATTGAATCAGCCCCAGCATTTT

size: -
J: TRBJ2-3
V: TRBV4-3
D: -
CDR3: CASSPAVPRSSTDTQYF
DNA: TGCGCCAGCAGTCCCGCGGTCCCAAGATCTAGCACAGATACGCAGTATTTT

size: -
J: TRBJ2-3
V: TRBV20-1
D: TRBD1
CDR3: CSANLDRATDTQYF
DNA: TGCAGTGCCAATTTGGACAGGGCCACAGATACGCAGTATTTT

size: few
J: TRBJ2-1
V: TRBV5-6
D: TRBD1
CDR3: CASSFTGTGADNEQFF
DNA: TGTGCCAGCAGCTTTACCGGGACAGGGGCGGACAATGAGCAGTTCTTC

size: -
J: TRBJ2-3
V: TRBV7-9
D: TRBD1
CDR3: CASSSTGGISPDTQYF
DNA: TGTGCCAGCAGTTCTACAGGGGGGATCTCCCCAGATACGCAGTATTTT

size: -
J: TRBJ2-1
V: TRBV25-1
D: TRBD2
CDR3: CASSDPTSGGMSSYNEQFF
DNA: TGTGCCAGCAGTGACCCGACTAGCGGGGGGATGAGCTCCTACAATGAGCAGTTCTTC

size: few
J: TRBJ1-5
V: TRBV10-3
D: -
CDR3: CAISQAGAGQPQHF
DNA: TGTGCCATCAGCCAGGCGGGGGCTGGACAGCCCCAGCATTTT

size: -
J: TRBJ2-1
V: TRBV15
D: -
CDR3: CATSRLRDGHLNEQFF
DNA: TGTGCCACCAGCAGATTGCGGGACGGACACCTCAATGAGCAGTTCTTC

size: few
J: TRBJ2-7
V: TRBV25-1
D: TRBD2
CDR3: CASSEKGLAGSYEQYF
DNA: TGTGCCAGCAGTGAAAAAGGGCTAGCGGGTTCCTACGAGCAGTACTTC

size: few
J: TRBJ1-1
V: TRBV20-1
D: -
CDR3: CSATTRSTEAFF
DNA: TGCAGTGCTACGACGAGGAGCACTGAAGCTTTCTTT

size: -
J: TRBJ2-3
V: TRBV12-3/TRBV12-4
D: TRBD1
CDR3: CASSLYGRGRSDTQYF
DNA: TGTGCCAGCAGTTTATATGGCAGGGGGCGTTCTGATACGCAGTATTTT

size: -
J: TRBJ1-6
V: TRBV20-1
D: -
CDR3: CSMKTRPSGNSPLHF
DNA: TGCAGTATGAAAACGAGACCCTCAGGCAATTCACCCCTCCACTTT

size: -
J: TRBJ1-6
V: TRBV7-6
D: -
CDR3: CASSSYYNSPLHF
DNA: TGTGCCAGCAGTTCTTACTATAATTCACCCCTCCACTTT

size: few
J: TRBJ1-1
V: TRBV5-5
D: -
CDR3: CASSPNVLEAFF
DNA: TGTGCCAGCAGCCCAAATGTCCTTGAAGCTTTCTTT

size: -
J: TRBJ2-7
V: TRBV6-5
D: TRBD1
CDR3: CASSYTGTGPYEQYF
DNA: TGTGCCAGCAGTTACACGGGGACAGGGCCCTACGAGCAGTACTTC

size: -
J: TRBJ2-6
V: TRBV18
D: -
CDR3: CASSGDAGSGANVLTF
DNA: TGTGCCAGCTCAGGGGACGCCGGCTCTGGGGCCAACGTCCTGACTTTC